A single sample is the source of the 14 T cell receptor beta chains below, sequenced in a study of T cell responses to AZD1222 COVID-19 vaccine. Generated by immunoSEQ multiplex PCR, the TCRdb table keeps only in-frame clones and is missing some. This sample yields tens of thousands of clones, of which roughly nine tenths are seen a single time; approximately 5.3% belongs to the top ten. Sequenced here: peripheral blood, sampled 28 days after the second AZD1222 dose. The receptor set was obtained from an adult who received the AZD1222 COVID-19 vaccine.

The rearrangement joins TRBV6-2 or TRBV6-3 to TRBJ2-7; 7 bases match TRBD1. Unmatched junction bases numbered 3, after V lost 2 bases and J lost 2 bases. CDR1 is MNHEY and CDR2 is SVGEGT in the germline V gene. The CDR3 length is 14 residues. The CDR3 loop reads CASSYRQGPYEQYF. The CDR3 nucleotides read TGTGCCAGCAGTTACCGACAGGGACCCTACGAGCAGTACTTC.

The gene calls are TRBV19 and TRBJ2-7, with TRBD2 identical over 7 bases. Germline V gene data show CDR1 as LNHDA and CDR2 as SQIVND (reference sequence). This CDR3 contains 13 residues. The V segment lost 4 bases and the J segment 1 base; nucleotides outside the gene matches: 1. The CDR3 coding sequence is TGTGCCAGTAGTACGGGGGGTTCCTACGAGCAGTACTTC. This sequence encodes CASSTGGSYEQYF. Using reference TRBV19 and TRBJ2-7 for the parts outside the CDR3, the full variable domain is DGGITQSPKYLFRKEGQNVTLSCEQNLNHDAMYWYRQDPGQGLRLIYYSQIVNDFQKGDIAEGYSVSREKKESFPLTVTSAQKNPTAFYLCASSTGGSYEQYFGPGTRLTVT.

This chain connects TRBV30 to TRBJ2-3; D might be TRBD2 (5 bases). CDR1 and CDR2 (germline): GTSNPN, SVGIG (reference sequence). V was shortened by 3 bases and J by 1 base, with 8 bases between the two germline ends. CDR3 length: 13 amino acids. The CDR3 region has the DNA TGTGCCTGGAGGGGAGTAGGCACAGATACGCAGTATTTT. As protein: CAWRGVGTDTQYF.

CDR3 in amino acids: CASSQNPSGNTIYF. The DNA for the CDR3 is TGTGCCAGCAGCCAGAACCCAAGCGGAAACACCATATATTTT. The chain couples TRBV7-9 to TRBJ1-3; D unresolved. The length of the CDR3 is 14 residues. CDR1 is SEHNR and CDR2 is FQNEAQ in the germline V gene (reference sequence). V lost 5 bases to trimming and J lost 4 bases, with 12 bases between them.

This rearrangement joins TRBV11-3 to TRBJ2-5, with TRBD2 as a possible D gene (6 bases). The CDR3 runs to 13 residues. Deletions cut 3 bases from V and 4 bases from J, with 9 bases between. CDR1 and CDR2 (germline): SGHNT, YENEEA. CDR3 nucleotide sequence: TGTGCCAGCAGCTTGAATAGCGGAGAGACCCAGTACTTC. Translated, it gives CASSLNSGETQYF.

This clone appeared once. The chain couples TRBV7-9 to TRBJ2-1, with 13 bases fitting TRBD2. Germline V gene sequence: CDR1 SEHNR, CDR2 FQNEAQ (reference sequence). This CDR3 has 14 amino acids. Trimming removed 6 bases from V and 4 bases from J; junction bases left unmatched: 0. The CDR3 coding sequence is TGTGCCAGCAGGGGACTAGCGGGATACAATGAGCAGTTCTTC. It is translated as CASRGLAGYNEQFF.

This clone appeared a single time. V is TRBV3-1 (or the pseudogene TRBV3-2) and J is TRBJ2-3, with a weak D call TRBD2 (5 bases). Per the germline V gene, CDR1 is LGHDT and CDR2 is YNNKEL (reference sequence). The CDR3 length is 15 residues. V lost 1 base and J 4 bases, leaving 12 bases between the germline ends. The CDR3 region is CASSQVYGVADTQYF. CDR3 bases: TGTGCCAGCAGCCAAGTATACGGGGTGGCAGATACGCAGTATTTT.

The V and J genes are TRBV4-2 and TRBJ1-1, with D uncertain. The CDR3 consists of 13 residues. CDR1 LGHNA and CDR2 YNFKEQ come from the germline V gene. V gave up 2 bases and J gave up 7 bases, with 11 bases separating them. Here the CDR3 reads CASSQSVDYEAFF. The CDR3, as DNA: TGTGCCAGCAGCCAATCGGTCGACTATGAAGCTTTCTTT.

The chain employs TRBV11-3 and TRBJ2-7; tentatively, D is TRBD1 (6 bases). From germline, CDR1 is SGHNT and CDR2 YENEEA. The V end was cut by 1 base, the J end by 2 bases, with 12 bases between. There are 15 residues in the CDR3. CDR3 DNA sequence: TGTGCCAGCAGCTTAGGTGGAACAGGGACCTACGAGCAGTACTTC. This gives the protein CASSLGGTGTYEQYF.

The rearrangement joins TRBV7-8 to TRBJ2-7, with TRBD2 as a possible D gene (5 bases). The CDR3 is 15 amino acids. The germline V gene encodes CDR1 SGHVS and CDR2 FQNEAQ. V was trimmed by 2 bases and J by 4 bases, leaving 15 bases between them. This CDR3 is CASSLRGSSWYEQYF. CDR3 sequence (DNA): TGTGCCAGCAGCTTACGAGGGAGTAGCTGGTACGAGCAGTACTTC.

The V and J genes are TRBV5-1 and TRBJ2-5, with D perhaps matching TRBD2 (6 bases). The germline CDR1 and CDR2 sequences are SGHRS and YFSETQ. The CDR3 extends over 15 amino acids. V was pared by 5 bases and J by 4 bases, with 18 bases between. The CDR3, as DNA: TGCGCCAGCAGACGAGCCGGGACTCCGGGAGAGACCCAGTACTTC. Translation: CASRRAGTPGETQYF.

V usage is TRBV6-5 and J usage is TRBJ2-5; 7 bases are a match to TRBD1. CDR1 is MNHEY, CDR2 SVGAGI, per germline. The CDR3 spans 13 residues. The V segment lost 4 bases and the J segment 4 bases; nucleotides outside the gene matches: 3. CDR3 nucleotides: TGTGCCAGCAGTTTTACAGGGGTAGAGACCCAGTACTTC. Translated, it gives CASSFTGVETQYF.

The chain links TRBV2 to TRBJ2-5, with 7 nucleotides matching TRBD1. The CDR3 consists of 14 residues. J lost 1 base, V lost 4 bases, and 3 bases had no gene match. Germline-derived CDR1 and CDR2 are SNHLY and FYNNEI. CDR3 region: CASSADRAQETQYF. The CDR3 nucleotides read TGTGCCAGCAGTGCAGACAGGGCCCAAGAGACCCAGTACTTC.

CDR3 DNA: TGTGCCAGCAGCAAAGCCAATTTGTTAGGGGGACTCATCACAAGTCGAGAAGAGACCCAGTACTTC. Protein sequence: CASSKANLLGGLITSREETQYF. J is TRBJ2-5 and V is TRBV21-1. TRBV21-1 is shown as a pseudogene. This CDR3 spans 22 amino acids.